Included here is one T cell receptor (beta chain) sequence, with context. What it recognizes is unknown. Hyperthyroidism of Graves' type that showed no ophthalmopathy progression within 18 months was stable. This record belongs to a study of T cells in Graves' hyperthyroidism and ophthalmopathy. This CDR3 spans 12 amino acids. Trimming cost V 8 bases and J 8 bases, with 10 bases left between them. The germline CDR1 and CDR2 sequences are LNHNV and YYDKDF (reference sequence). The investigators amplified TCR beta CDR3 regions from RNA transcripts. HTBI primers were the set used in a first-round RT-PCR of the TCR CDR3. Using its own MiXCR run on the multiplex PCR reads, TCRdb lists one record per CDR3 protein. The table has 800,000 or so distinct CDR3 sequences, approximately 40% seen once; the top ten hold 7% to 10%. Study-wide results and caveats: Also found in blood were most expanded thyroid clonotypes above 0.001.

The clonotype originates from a young man with Graves' hyperthyroidism. Sequenced: blood. The chain is built from TRBV15 and TRBJ1-6, with D tentatively TRBD1 (5 bases). The chain's CDR3 is CATGRGDSPLHF. The CDR3 DNA reads TGTGCCACCGGGCGAGGGGATTCACCCCTCCACTTT.